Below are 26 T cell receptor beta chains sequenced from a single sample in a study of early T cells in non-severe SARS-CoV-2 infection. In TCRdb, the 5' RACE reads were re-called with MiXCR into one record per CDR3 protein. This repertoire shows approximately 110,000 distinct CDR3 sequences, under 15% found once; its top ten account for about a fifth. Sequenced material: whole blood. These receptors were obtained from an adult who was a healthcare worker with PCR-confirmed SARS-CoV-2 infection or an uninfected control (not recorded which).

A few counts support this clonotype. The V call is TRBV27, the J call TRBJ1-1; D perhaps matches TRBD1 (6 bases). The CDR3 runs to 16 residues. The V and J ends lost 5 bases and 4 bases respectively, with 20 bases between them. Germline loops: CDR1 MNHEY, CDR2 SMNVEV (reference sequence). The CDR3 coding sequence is TGTGCCAGCAGTAGTCCGGGACCCCAGGGGTCCACTGAAGCTTTCTTT. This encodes CASSSPGPQGSTEAFF.

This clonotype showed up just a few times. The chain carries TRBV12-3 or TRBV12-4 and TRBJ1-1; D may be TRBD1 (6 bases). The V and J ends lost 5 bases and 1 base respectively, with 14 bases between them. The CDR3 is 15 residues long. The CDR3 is CASSISPQGNTEAFF. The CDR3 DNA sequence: TGTGCCAGCAGTATTTCGCCACAGGGGAACACTGAAGCTTTCTTT.

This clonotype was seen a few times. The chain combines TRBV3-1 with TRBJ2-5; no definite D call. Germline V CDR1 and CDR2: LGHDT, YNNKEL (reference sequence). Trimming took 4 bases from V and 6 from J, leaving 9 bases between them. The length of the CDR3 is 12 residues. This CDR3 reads CASSPPEKTQYF. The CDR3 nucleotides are TGTGCCAGCAGCCCACCCGAGAAGACCCAGTACTTC.

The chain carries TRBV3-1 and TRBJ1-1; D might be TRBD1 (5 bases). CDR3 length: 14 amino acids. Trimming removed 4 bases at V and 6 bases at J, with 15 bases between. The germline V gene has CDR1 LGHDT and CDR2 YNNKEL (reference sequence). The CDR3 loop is CASSLRSGVPEAFF. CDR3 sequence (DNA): TGTGCCAGCAGCCTGAGGTCGGGGGTGCCTGAAGCTTTCTTT.

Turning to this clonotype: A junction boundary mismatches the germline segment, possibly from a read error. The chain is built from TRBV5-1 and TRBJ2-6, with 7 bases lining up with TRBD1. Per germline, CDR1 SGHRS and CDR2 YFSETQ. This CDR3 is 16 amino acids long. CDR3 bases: TGCACCAGCAGCTTAGGGGGCGCGGCTGGGGCCAACGTCCTGACTTTC. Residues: CTSSLGGAAGANVLTF. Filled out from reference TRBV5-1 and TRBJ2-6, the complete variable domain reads KAGVTQTPRYLIKTRGQQVTLSCSPISGHRSVSWYQQTPGQGLQFLFEYFSETQRNKGNFPGRFSGRQFSNSRSEMNVSTLELGDSALYLCTSSLGGAAGANVLTFGAGSRLTVL.

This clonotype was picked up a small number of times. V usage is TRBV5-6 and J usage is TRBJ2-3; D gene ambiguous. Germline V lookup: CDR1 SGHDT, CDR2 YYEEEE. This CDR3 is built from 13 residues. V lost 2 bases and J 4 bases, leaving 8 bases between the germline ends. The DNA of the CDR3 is TGTGCCAGCAGCTTCGATTGGGCAGATACGCAGTATTTT. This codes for CASSFDWADTQYF.

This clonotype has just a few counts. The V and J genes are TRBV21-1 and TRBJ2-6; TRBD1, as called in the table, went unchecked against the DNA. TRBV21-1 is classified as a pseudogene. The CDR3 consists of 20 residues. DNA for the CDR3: TGTGCCAGCAGCAAAGCGCTTTCGGACAGGCCTAACTCTGGGGCCAACGTCCTGACTTTC. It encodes CASSKALSDRPNSGANVLTF.

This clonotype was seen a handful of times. The CDR3 reads CASSRGIYEQYF. CDR3 DNA sequence: TGTGCCAGCAGTCGGGGGATCTACGAGCAGTACTTC. The gene calls are TRBV6-5 and TRBJ2-7; tentative D call: TRBD2 (6 bases). The length of the CDR3 is 12 residues. The germline V and J ends were trimmed by 5 bases and 3 bases, with 8 bases remaining between them. Germline assignment: CDR1 MNHEY and CDR2 SVGAGI.

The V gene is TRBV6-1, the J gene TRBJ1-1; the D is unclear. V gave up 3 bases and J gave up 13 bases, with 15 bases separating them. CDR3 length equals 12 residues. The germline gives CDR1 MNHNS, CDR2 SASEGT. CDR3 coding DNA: TGTGCCAGCAGTGATCGGTTGTCTTATGTTTTCTTT. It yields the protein CASSDRLSYVFF.

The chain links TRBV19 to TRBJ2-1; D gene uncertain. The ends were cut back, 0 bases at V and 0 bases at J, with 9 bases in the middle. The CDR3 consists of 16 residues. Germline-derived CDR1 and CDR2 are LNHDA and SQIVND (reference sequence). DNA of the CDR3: TGTGCCAGTAGTATAGATCTCAGGAGCTCCTACAATGAGCAGTTCTTC. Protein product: CASSIDLRSSYNEQFF. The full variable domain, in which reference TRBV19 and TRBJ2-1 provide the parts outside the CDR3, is DGGITQSPKYLFRKEGQNVTLSCEQNLNHDAMYWYRQDPGQGLRLIYYSQIVNDFQKGDIAEGYSVSREKKESFPLTVTSAQKNPTAFYLCASSIDLRSSYNEQFFGPGTRLTVL.

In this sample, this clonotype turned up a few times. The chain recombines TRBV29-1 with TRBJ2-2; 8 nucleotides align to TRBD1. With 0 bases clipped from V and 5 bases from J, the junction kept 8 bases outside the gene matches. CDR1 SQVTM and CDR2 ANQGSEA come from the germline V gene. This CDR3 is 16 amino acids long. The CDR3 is CSVEDPRRGRTGELFF. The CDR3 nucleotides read TGCAGCGTTGAAGATCCTCGCAGGGGGCGGACCGGGGAGCTGTTTTTT.

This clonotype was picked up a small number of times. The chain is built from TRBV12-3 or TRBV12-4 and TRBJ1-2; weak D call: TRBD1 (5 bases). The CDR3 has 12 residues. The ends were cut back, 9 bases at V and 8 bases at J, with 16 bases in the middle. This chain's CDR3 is CASSGAGSGYTF. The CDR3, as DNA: TGTGCCAGTTCCGGTGCAGGGTCCGGCTACACCTTC.

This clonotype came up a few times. The CDR3 region has the DNA TGTGCCAGCAGAAGACAGGGTGGGGCCGGTCTCTCTGGGGCCAACGTCCTGACTTTC. The encoded protein is CASRRQGGAGLSGANVLTF. This chain links TRBV12-3 or TRBV12-4 with TRBJ2-6, with TRBD1 identical over 7 bases. The CDR3 totals 19 residues. With 6 bases clipped from V and 0 bases from J, the junction kept 14 bases outside the gene matches.

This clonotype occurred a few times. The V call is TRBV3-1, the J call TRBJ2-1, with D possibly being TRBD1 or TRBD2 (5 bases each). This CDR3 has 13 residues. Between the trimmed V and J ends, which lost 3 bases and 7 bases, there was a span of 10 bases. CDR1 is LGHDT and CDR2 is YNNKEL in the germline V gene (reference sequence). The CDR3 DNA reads TGTGCCAGCAGCCACGGGACGAGGAATGAGCAGTTCTTC. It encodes CASSHGTRNEQFF.

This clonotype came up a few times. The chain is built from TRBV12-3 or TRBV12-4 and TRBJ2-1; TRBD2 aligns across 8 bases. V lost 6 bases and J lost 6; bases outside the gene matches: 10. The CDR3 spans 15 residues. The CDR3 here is CASSRSGGVGNEQFF. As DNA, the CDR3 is TGTGCCAGCAGCCGGAGCGGGGGTGTAGGCAATGAGCAGTTCTTC.

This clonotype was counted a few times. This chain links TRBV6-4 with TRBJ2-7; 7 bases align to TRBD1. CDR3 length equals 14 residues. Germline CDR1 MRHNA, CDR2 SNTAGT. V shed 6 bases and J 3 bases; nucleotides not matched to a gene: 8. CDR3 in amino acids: CASSNRGHYYEQYF. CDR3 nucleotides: TGTGCCAGCAGCAACAGGGGCCACTACTACGAGCAGTACTTC.

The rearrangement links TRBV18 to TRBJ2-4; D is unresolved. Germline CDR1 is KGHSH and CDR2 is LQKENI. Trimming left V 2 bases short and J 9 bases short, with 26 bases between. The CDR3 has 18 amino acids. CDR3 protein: CASSPEAAKNILEGIQYF. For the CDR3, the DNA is TGTGCCAGCTCACCAGAAGCAGCCAAAAACATCCTTGAAGGCATTCAGTACTTC.

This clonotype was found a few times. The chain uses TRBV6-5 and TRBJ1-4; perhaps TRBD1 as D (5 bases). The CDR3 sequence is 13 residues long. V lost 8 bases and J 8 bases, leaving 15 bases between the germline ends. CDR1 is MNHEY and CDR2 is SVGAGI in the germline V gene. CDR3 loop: CASQGFAGEKLFF. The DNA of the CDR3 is TGTGCCAGCCAGGGATTTGCGGGGGAAAAACTGTTTTTT.

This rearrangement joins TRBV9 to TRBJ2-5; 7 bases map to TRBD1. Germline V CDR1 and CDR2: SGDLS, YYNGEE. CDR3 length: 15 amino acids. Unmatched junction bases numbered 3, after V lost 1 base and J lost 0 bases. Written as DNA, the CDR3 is TGTGCCAGCAGCGTAATGACAGGGTACCAAGAGACCCAGTACTTC. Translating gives CASSVMTGYQETQYF.

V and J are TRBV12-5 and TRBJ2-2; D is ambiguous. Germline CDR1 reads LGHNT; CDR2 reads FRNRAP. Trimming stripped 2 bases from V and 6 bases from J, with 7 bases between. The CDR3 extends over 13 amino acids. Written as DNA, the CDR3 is TGTGCTAGTGGTTTGAAACCGGCCGGGGAGCTGTTTTTT. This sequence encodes CASGLKPAGELFF.

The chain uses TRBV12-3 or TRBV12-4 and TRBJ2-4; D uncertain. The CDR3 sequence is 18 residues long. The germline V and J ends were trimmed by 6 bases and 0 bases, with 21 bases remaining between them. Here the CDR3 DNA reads TGTGCCAGCAGCCTAGGGCTCGCCAGACCCACAGCCAAAAACATTCAGTACTTC. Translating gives CASSLGLARPTAKNIQYF.

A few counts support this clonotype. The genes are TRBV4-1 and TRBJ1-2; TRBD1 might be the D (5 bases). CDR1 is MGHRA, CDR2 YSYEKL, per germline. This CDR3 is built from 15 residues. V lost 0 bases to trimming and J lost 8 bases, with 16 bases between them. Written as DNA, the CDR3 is TGCGCCAGCAGCCAAGACGCAGGGATGGCCTTGGGCTACACCTTC. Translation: CASSQDAGMALGYTF.

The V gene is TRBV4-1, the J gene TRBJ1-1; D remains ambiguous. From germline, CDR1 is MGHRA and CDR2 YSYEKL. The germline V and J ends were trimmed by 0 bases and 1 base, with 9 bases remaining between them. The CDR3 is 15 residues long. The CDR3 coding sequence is TGCGCCAGCAGCCAAGATCAGGTTCCGAACACTGAAGCTTTCTTT. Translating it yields CASSQDQVPNTEAFF.

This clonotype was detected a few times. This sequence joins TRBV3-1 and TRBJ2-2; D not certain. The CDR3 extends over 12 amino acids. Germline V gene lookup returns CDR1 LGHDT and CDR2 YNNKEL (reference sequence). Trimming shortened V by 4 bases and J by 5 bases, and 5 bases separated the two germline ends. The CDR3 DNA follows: TGTGCCAGCAGCCTGGTTACCGGGGAGCTGTTTTTT. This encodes CASSLVTGELFF.

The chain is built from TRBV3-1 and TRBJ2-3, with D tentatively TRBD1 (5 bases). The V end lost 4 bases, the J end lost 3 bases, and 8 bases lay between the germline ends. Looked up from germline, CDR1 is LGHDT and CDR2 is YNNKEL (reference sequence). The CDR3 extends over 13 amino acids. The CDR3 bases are TGTGCCAGCAGCCGTGGACAAACAGATACGCAGTATTTT. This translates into CASSRGQTDTQYF.

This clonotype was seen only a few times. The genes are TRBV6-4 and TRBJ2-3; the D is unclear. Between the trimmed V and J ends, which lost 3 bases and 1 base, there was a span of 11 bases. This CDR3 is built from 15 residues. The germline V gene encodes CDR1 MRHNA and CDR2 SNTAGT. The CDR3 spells CASSEDLKGTDTQYF. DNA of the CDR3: TGTGCCAGCAGTGAGGACCTTAAAGGCACAGATACGCAGTATTTT.